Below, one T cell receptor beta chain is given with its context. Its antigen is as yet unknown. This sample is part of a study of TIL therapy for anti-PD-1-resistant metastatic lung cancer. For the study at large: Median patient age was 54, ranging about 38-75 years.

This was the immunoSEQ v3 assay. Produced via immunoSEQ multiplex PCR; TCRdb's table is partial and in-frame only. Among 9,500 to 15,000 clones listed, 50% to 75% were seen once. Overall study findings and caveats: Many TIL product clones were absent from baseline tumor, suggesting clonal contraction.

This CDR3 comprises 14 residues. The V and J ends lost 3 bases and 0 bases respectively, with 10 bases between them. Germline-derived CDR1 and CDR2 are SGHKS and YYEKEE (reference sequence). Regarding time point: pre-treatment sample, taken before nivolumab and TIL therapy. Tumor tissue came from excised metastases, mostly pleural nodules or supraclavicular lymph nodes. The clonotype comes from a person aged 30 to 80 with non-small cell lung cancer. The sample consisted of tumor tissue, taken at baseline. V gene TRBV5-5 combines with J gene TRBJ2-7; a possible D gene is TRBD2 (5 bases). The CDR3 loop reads CASSSDGVSYEQYF. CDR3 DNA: TGTGCCAGCAGCTCCGACGGGGTCTCCTACGAGCAGTACTTC.